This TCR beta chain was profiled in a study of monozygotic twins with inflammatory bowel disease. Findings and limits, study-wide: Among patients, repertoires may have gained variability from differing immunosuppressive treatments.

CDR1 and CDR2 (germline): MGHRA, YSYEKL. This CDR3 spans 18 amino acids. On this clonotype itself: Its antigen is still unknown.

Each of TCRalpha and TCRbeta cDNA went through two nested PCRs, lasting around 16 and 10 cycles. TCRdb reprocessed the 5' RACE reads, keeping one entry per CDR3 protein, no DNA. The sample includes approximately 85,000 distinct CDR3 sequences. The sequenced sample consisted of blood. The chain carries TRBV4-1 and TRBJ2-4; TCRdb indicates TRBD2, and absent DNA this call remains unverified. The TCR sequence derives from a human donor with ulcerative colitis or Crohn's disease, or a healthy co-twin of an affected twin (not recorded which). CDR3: CASSQDRGLDAAKNIQYF.